This is a list of T cell receptor beta chains from one sample in a study of T cell repertoires in cytomegalovirus infection. Their antigens remain unidentified. TCRdb recomputed calls from the reads with MiXCR, one row per CDR3 protein. The table lists 75,000 to 95,000 distinct CDR3 sequences, roughly half of them singletons. Sequences were derived from CD8+ T cells from cultured PBMCs, sampled from culture after CMV antigen stimulation. The receptors derive from a human donor in good health (CMV status not recorded). Some clones in this sample may be carry-over from other donors' samples. CDR3s include the opening cysteine and the closing phenylalanine or tryptophan. A D gene is named only where the DNA matches it firmly. Not every row has a clone size; where given, it reads once, few, many or a size class.

TRBV27,-,few,TRBJ1-1,TGTGCCAGCAGTTTGAAGGCCTTGAACACTGAAGCTTTCTTT,CASSLKALNTEAFF
TRBV9,-,-,TRBJ2-1,TGTGCCAGCAGCGTAGCTTCTAAGAATGAGCAGTTCTTC,CASSVASKNEQFF
TRBV10-1,-,-,TRBJ2-1,TGCGCCAGCAGCGGGGCCCCCCGTGGCGGGGAGCAGTTCTTC,CASSGAPRGGEQFF
TRBV28,TRBD1,-,TRBJ1-1,TGTGCCAGCAGCAGGACAGGGGGATCGAACACTGAAGCTTTCTTT,CASSRTGGSNTEAFF
TRBV4-1,-,-,TRBJ2-1,TGCGCCAGCAGCGGTGTCCCAAGCTCCTACAATGAGCAGTTCTTC,CASSGVPSSYNEQFF
TRBV20-1,-,-,TRBJ2-3,TGCAGTGCTAGGAACGGTACGCAGTATTTT,CSARNGTQYF
TRBV11-2,-,-,TRBJ2-7,TGTGCCAGCAGATCCGGGACGATAGACGAGCAGTACTTC,CASRSGTIDEQYF
TRBV6-1,-,-,TRBJ2-6,TGTGCCAGCAGTGAAGGCGGCAGTCTAGTCTCTGGGGCCAACGTCCTGACTTTC,CASSEGGSLVSGANVLTF
TRBV7-6,TRBD1,-,TRBJ2-1,TGTGCCAGCAGCTTAGCGCTGCGGACAGGTCTTTACAATGAGCAGTTCTTC,CASSLALRTGLYNEQFF
TRBV9,TRBD2,-,TRBJ2-7,TGTGCCAGCAGCACCTCGGGGGGTGAGCAGTACTTC,CASSTSGGEQYF
TRBV7-9,-,-,TRBJ1-1,TGTGCCAGCAGCGATTCGACAGGTTTGAACACTGAAGCTTTCTTT,CASSDSTGLNTEAFF
TRBV28,-,few,TRBJ1-2,TGTGCCAGCAGACCTAGCACGGGGGCCGGGTTTGGCTACACCTTC,CASRPSTGAGFGYTF
TRBV2,TRBD1,-,TRBJ2-2,TGTGCCAGCAGGTGGGACAGGGCCCTTGAGGACACCGGGGAGCTGTTTTTT,CASRWDRALEDTGELFF
TRBV6-2/TRBV6-3,-,-,TRBJ1-3,TGTGCCAGCAGTTCCGACCGGAACACCATATATTTT,CASSSDRNTIYF
TRBV6-1,-,few,TRBJ1-1,TGTGCCAGCAGTGCCCTCAAGGAAGCTTTCTTT,CASSALKEAFF
TRBV7-9,-,-,TRBJ2-2,TGTGCCAGCAGCCCGGGAATCCTCACCGGGGAGCTGTTTTTT,CASSPGILTGELFF